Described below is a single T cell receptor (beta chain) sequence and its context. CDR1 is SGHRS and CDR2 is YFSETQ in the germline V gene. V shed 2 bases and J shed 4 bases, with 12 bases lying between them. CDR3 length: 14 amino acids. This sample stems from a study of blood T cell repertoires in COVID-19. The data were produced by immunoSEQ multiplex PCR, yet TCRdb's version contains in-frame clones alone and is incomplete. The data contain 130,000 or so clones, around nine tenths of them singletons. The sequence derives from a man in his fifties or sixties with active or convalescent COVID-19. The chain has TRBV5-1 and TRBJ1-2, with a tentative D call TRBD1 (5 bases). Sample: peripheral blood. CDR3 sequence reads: CASSFGQGPYGYTF. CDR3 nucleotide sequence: TGCGCCAGCAGCTTCGGGCAGGGCCCCTATGGCTACACCTTC. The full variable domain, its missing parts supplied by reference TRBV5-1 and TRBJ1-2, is KAGVTQTPRYLIKTRGQQVTLSCSPISGHRSVSWYQQTPGQGLQFLFEYFSETQRNKGNFPGRFSGRQFSNSRSEMNVSTLELGDSALYLCASSFGQGPYGYTFGSGTRLTVV.